The rows below give T cell receptor beta chains drawn from one sample of a study of vaccination and CD4 T cells after COVID-19. TCRdb itself ran the PCR reads through MiXCR, one entry per CDR3 protein. The sample has about 27,000 distinct CDR3 sequences, 62% seen once. These receptors' targets are unknown. This specimen consisted of CD4+ T cells from blood, cultured in vitro, obtained after SARS-CoV-2 vaccination. These receptors originate from a human donor who received a COVID-19 vaccine. The CDR3 runs from the conserved cysteine through the conserved F or W. The order of the fields is V gene, CDR3 protein.

>TRBV5-1
CASGTSIENTEAFF
>TRBV7-9
CASSKGPDTQYF
>TRBV6-5
CASSSRRQGPTEAFF
>TRBV2
CASSKQGETEAFF
>TRBV6-4
CASSVERHTDTQYF
>TRBV12-3/TRBV12-4
CASSLQQGWEQYF
>TRBV7-9
CASSLGLGGYTF
>TRBV6-1
CASRAGGTQYF
>TRBV18
CASSLGLAGESYNEQFF
>TRBV19
CASSIVQLRNTEAFF
>TRBV4-1
CASSRPWDSRPYSGANVLTF
>TRBV21-1
CASSKTLGASGGFMDTQYF
>TRBV7-3
CASSPRMRLAGSTDTQYF
>TRBV6-1
CASRPSGTDTQYF
>TRBV27
CASSFWQGDQETQYF
>TRBV4-2
CASSQGPGRTEAFF
>TRBV5-1
CASSLFGTSEDEQFF
>TRBV7-2
CASSLESGTYEQYF
>TRBV6-1
CASSDGDTSNQPQHF
>TRBV6-1
CASSEAEGIRVNSPLHF
>TRBV3-1
CASSSGTGGNQPQHF
>TRBV6-5
CASSYIGPEAFF
>TRBV7-7
CASSLIPGGGETQYF
>TRBV7-9
CASSLIAGGPHTQYF
>TRBV27
CASSYPAGQNTGELFF
>TRBV6-2/TRBV6-3
CASSFRAGENTGELFF
>TRBV7-3
CASSLGAPSTDTQYF
>TRBV7-2
CASSIGTNTEAFF
>TRBV6-1
CASSEAPGSYEQYF
>TRBV4-1
CASSQGLRTGMKTQYF
>TRBV12-3/TRBV12-4
CASSFGRGLKNSPLHF
>TRBV12-3/TRBV12-4
CASSLADVREYGYTF
>TRBV19
CASSRRDRGYQPQHF
>TRBV10-2
CASEGAGQPQHF
>TRBV7-9
CASSERGSTDTQYF
>TRBV12-3/TRBV12-4
CASSLMQIEAFF
>TRBV20-1
CSASNRNYGYTF
>TRBV6-1
CASSVTVVYTEAFF
>TRBV24-1
CATSDRGADYGYTF
>TRBV5-1
CASSRTTDYGYTF
>TRBV2
CASLLAGGPGETQYF
>TRBV30
CAWSGQGRRTEAFF
>TRBV2
CASSKGSGGAGETQYF
>TRBV6-1
CASSTRGSGELFF
>TRBV6-2/TRBV6-3
CASTRTREETQYF
>TRBV7-8
CASSRWTSGGYNEQFF
>TRBV7-2
CASRRVEDTQYF
>TRBV10-1
CASSRRQGDEQYF
>TRBV30
CAWSVRQNSYNSPLHF
>TRBV9
CASSVGQRETQYF